Below are 10 T cell receptor beta chains sequenced from a single sample in a study of blood T cell repertoires in COVID-19. Some clones are missing from TCRdb's copy, which holds only in-frame ones; the method was immunoSEQ multiplex PCR. The repertoire holds under 200,000 clones, with approximately 89% as singletons. Sequenced input: peripheral blood. The receptors were sampled from a man aged 40-50 years with active or convalescent COVID-19.

The chain uses TRBV11-1 and TRBJ1-3; D remains ambiguous. The V end was cut by 4 bases, the J end by 0 bases, with 10 bases between. The CDR3 sequence is 15 residues long. Germline lookup yields CDR1 SGHAT and CDR2 FQDESV (reference sequence). CDR3 in amino acids: CASSSEIASGNTIYF. The CDR3 nucleotides read TGTGCCAGCAGCTCCGAGATCGCCTCTGGAAACACCATATATTTT.

The V and J genes are TRBV19 and TRBJ1-1; weak D call: TRBD1 (5 bases). Germline lookup yields CDR1 LNHDA and CDR2 SQIVND (reference sequence). The CDR3 extends over 14 amino acids. V lost 6 bases and J lost 3, with 14 bases in between. This chain's CDR3 is CASRGGGGHTEAFF. DNA for the CDR3: TGTGCCAGTAGAGGTGGGGGGGGTCACACTGAAGCTTTCTTT.

The V call is TRBV9, the J call TRBJ2-3; tentatively, D is TRBD1 (5 bases). Germline V gene lookup returns CDR1 SGDLS and CDR2 YYNGEE. The length of the CDR3 is 17 residues. Trimming pared 0 bases from V and 0 bases from J, leaving 14 bases between. This CDR3 is CASSVGGTGASTDTQYF. The CDR3 DNA reads TGTGCCAGCAGCGTAGGGGGTACAGGCGCTAGCACAGATACGCAGTATTTT.

The rearrangement joins TRBV9 to TRBJ1-2, with unresolved D. This CDR3 is built from 14 residues. CDR1 SGDLS and CDR2 YYNGEE come from the germline V gene. Trimming pared 0 bases from V and 2 bases from J, leaving 8 bases between. This CDR3 is CASSVDSGNYGYTF. CDR3 coding DNA: TGTGCCAGCAGCGTAGATTCAGGAAACTATGGCTACACCTTC.

To note about this clone: Other DNA sequences in the sample encode the same CDR3. The chain combines TRBV6-5 with TRBJ1-3; D gene unclear. V was trimmed by 0 bases and J by 0 bases, leaving 3 bases between them. The germline CDR1 and CDR2 sequences are MNHEY and SVGAGI. CDR3 size: 14 residues. The CDR3 spells CASSYSRSGNTIYF. The CDR3, as DNA: TGTGCCAGCAGTTACTCGCGCTCTGGAAACACCATATATTTT.

The rearrangement joins TRBV27 to TRBJ1-4; 11 bases are a match to TRBD1. The trim removed 3 bases at V and 8 bases at J, leaving 5 bases unmatched. The CDR3 has 15 residues. The germline gives CDR1 MNHEY, CDR2 SMNVEV (reference sequence). As DNA, the CDR3 is TGTGCCAGCAGTTTGGACAGGGGGCCAGGAGAAAAACTGTTTTTT. It is translated as CASSLDRGPGEKLFF. Supplemented by reference TRBV27 and TRBJ1-4, the full variable domain reads EAQVTQNPRYLITVTGKKLTVTCSQNMNHEYMSWYRQDPGLGLRQIYYSMNVEVTDKGDVPEGYKVSRKEKRNFPLILESPSPNQTSLYFCASSLDRGPGEKLFFGSGTQLSVL.

V gene TRBV7-9 combines with J gene TRBJ1-1; a possible D gene is TRBD1 (5 bases). Germline V gene data show CDR1 as SEHNR and CDR2 as FQNEAQ (reference sequence). The germline V and J ends were trimmed by 2 bases and 11 bases, with 15 bases remaining between them. The CDR3 extends over 13 amino acids. The CDR3 DNA reads as TGTGCCAGCAGCTTAATGGGGGGAGATTTGGCTTTCTTT. Amino acids: CASSLMGGDLAFF.

The chain joins TRBV28 to TRBJ2-1; D perhaps matches TRBD1 (7 bases). V lost 0 bases to trimming and J lost 3 bases, with 9 bases between them. The CDR3 sequence is 15 residues long. The germline CDR1 and CDR2 sequences are MDHEN and SYDVKM. In DNA, the CDR3 is TGTGCCAGCAGTTTATGGCAGGGGGGCTACAATGAGCAGTTCTTC. Its translation is CASSLWQGGYNEQFF.

CDR3 nucleotide sequence: TGTGCCAGCAGCCCGATATGGGGGGGAGGCTCTGGGGCCAACGTCCTGACTTTC. It is translated as CASSPIWGGGSGANVLTF. V usage is TRBV5-4 and J usage is TRBJ2-6, with 7 bases aligning to TRBD2. The germline V gene has CDR1 SGHNT and CDR2 YYREEE (reference sequence). V trimming: 4 bases; J trimming: 0 bases; junction bases outside the gene matches: 10. The CDR3 spans 18 residues.

V and J are TRBV9 and TRBJ1-2; maybe TRBD1 (6 bases). The CDR3 consists of 16 residues. Trimming removed 3 bases at V and 0 bases at J, with 15 bases between. The germline gives CDR1 SGDLS, CDR2 YYNGEE. In DNA, the CDR3 is TGTGCCAGCAGCGCCGGAACAGGGCCTCCTAACTATGGCTACACCTTC. This encodes CASSAGTGPPNYGYTF.